The clone carrying this TCR beta chain appeared a few times. Its matching antigen is unknown. The data belong to a study of beta chain features in type 1 diabetes. Study background: Examination of sorted cells across all samples involved around 99 million cells.

Losses at the gene ends were 5 bases for V and 2 bases for J; bases not matched to a gene: 5. From germline, CDR1 is MNHNY and CDR2 SVGAGI (reference sequence). This CDR3 spans 15 amino acids. The entirety of the isolated RNA underwent reverse transcription, so expressed TCRB transcripts were sequenced. Naive, central memory and regulatory T cell samples produced a mean of around 4 million reads. The table came from immunoSEQ multiplex PCR; TCRdb's copy has only in-frame clones and leaves some out. The sample lists about 220,000 clones; roughly 11% were seen once. Study outcomes and limitations: Shorter TCRB CDR3s, moderately but significantly so, were found in Type 1 diabetes patients in all four CD4+ subsets.

V usage is TRBV6-6 and J usage is TRBJ2-7; 11 positions agree with TRBD2. Sequencing was performed on central memory CD4+ T cells from blood. The sequence was obtained from a man younger than 35 in good health. The CDR3 here is CASSPRLAGTYEQYF. CDR3 nucleotides: TGTGCCAGCAGTCCCCGACTAGCGGGAACCTACGAGCAGTACTTC.